This record concerns one T cell receptor (beta chain) sequence. Enrolled through a virtual design, the participants were between roughly 18 and 100 years of age and came from about two dozen US areas. Assignments of participants to cohorts depended upon their own reported clinical history. V was cut by 5 bases and J by 5 bases, with 12 bases left in between. This CDR3 has 13 amino acids. Germline-derived CDR1 and CDR2 are SEHNR and FQNEAQ (reference sequence). This table comes from immunoSEQ multiplex PCR, and its TCRdb copy is limited to in-frame clones, with some not included. Of about 320,000 clones in the sample, roughly 89% were seen once. The data were obtained in a study of blood T cell repertoires in COVID-19.

The material sequenced was PBMCs or T cells enriched from blood (not recorded which). The V call is TRBV7-9, the J call TRBJ1-2; no clear D. This sequence was found in a woman younger than 35 who had recovered from COVID-19. This chain's CDR3 is CASSLPWRYGYTF. In DNA form, the CDR3 reads TGTGCCAGCAGCCTCCCCTGGAGGTATGGCTACACCTTC.